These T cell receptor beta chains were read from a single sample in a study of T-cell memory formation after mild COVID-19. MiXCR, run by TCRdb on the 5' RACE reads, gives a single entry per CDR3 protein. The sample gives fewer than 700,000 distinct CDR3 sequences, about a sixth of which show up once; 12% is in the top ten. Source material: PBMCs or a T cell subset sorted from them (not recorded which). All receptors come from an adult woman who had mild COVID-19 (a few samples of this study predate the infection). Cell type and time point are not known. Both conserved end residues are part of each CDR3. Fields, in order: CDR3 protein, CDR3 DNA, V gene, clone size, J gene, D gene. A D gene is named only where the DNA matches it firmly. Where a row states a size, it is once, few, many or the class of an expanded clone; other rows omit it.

CDR3aa: CASSQAAGLTYMGYTF
CDR3nt: TGCGCCAGCAGCCAAGCCGCCGGATTGACCTATATGGGCTACACCTTC
v_gene: TRBV4-3
abundance: few
j_gene: TRBJ1-2
d_gene: -

CDR3aa: CASSSPTRGYEQYF
CDR3nt: TGTGCCAGCAGCTCCCCTACCCGGGGGTACGAGCAGTACTTC
v_gene: TRBV27
abundance: -
j_gene: TRBJ2-7
d_gene: -

CDR3aa: CASSEIAGGATDTQYF
CDR3nt: TGTGCCAGCAGCGAAATAGCGGGAGGCGCCACAGATACGCAGTATTTT
v_gene: TRBV9
abundance: -
j_gene: TRBJ2-3
d_gene: TRBD2

CDR3aa: CASRGAGGTTGYTF
CDR3nt: TGTGCCAGCAGGGGGGCAGGGGGAACGACCGGCTACACCTTC
v_gene: TRBV5-6
abundance: -
j_gene: TRBJ1-2
d_gene: TRBD1

CDR3aa: CAPTFRPGRSLQETQYF
CDR3nt: TGTGCCCCCACTTTCAGACCGGGACGGAGCCTTCAAGAGACCCAGTACTTC
v_gene: TRBV7-7
abundance: -
j_gene: TRBJ2-5
d_gene: -

CDR3aa: CASSPTGPVAEAFF
CDR3nt: TGTGCCAGCTCACCGACAGGGCCAGTGGCTGAAGCTTTCTTT
v_gene: TRBV18
abundance: -
j_gene: TRBJ1-1
d_gene: TRBD1

CDR3aa: CSAPDRGQEQYF
CDR3nt: TGCAGTGCTCCGGACAGGGGGCAAGAGCAGTACTTC
v_gene: TRBV20-1
abundance: few
j_gene: TRBJ2-7
d_gene: TRBD1

CDR3aa: CASTRTITTGDSPLHF
CDR3nt: TGTGCCAGCACCAGAACAATTACAACAGGGGACTCACCCCTCCACTTT
v_gene: TRBV7-9
abundance: few
j_gene: TRBJ1-6
d_gene: TRBD1

CDR3aa: CAWRAGGWDEQYF
CDR3nt: TGTGCCTGGAGAGCGGGGGGCTGGGACGAGCAGTACTTC
v_gene: TRBV30
abundance: few
j_gene: TRBJ2-7
d_gene: TRBD2

CDR3aa: CSVTDGSEQYF
CDR3nt: TGCAGCGTTACGGACGGCTCCGAGCAGTACTTC
v_gene: TRBV29-1
abundance: few
j_gene: TRBJ2-7
d_gene: -

CDR3aa: CASSFTGDEQYF
CDR3nt: TGTGCCAGCAGCTTTACAGGGGACGAGCAGTACTTC
v_gene: TRBV7-9
abundance: many
j_gene: TRBJ2-7
d_gene: TRBD1

CDR3aa: CASRHRGLKPSNTEAFF
CDR3nt: TGTGCCAGCAGGCACAGGGGCCTCAAGCCCAGTAACACTGAAGCTTTCTTT
v_gene: TRBV12-3/TRBV12-4
abundance: many
j_gene: TRBJ1-1
d_gene: TRBD1

CDR3aa: CASREDNQPQHF
CDR3nt: TGTGCCAGCAGGGAGGACAATCAGCCCCAGCATTTT
v_gene: TRBV7-9
abundance: few
j_gene: TRBJ1-5
d_gene: -

CDR3aa: CASSRREYGELFF
CDR3nt: TGTGCCAGCAGCCGAAGAGAGTACGGGGAGCTGTTTTTT
v_gene: TRBV5-6
abundance: few
j_gene: TRBJ2-2
d_gene: -

CDR3aa: CAWSRGGDNEKLFF
CDR3nt: TGTGCCTGGAGTAGGGGGGGTGATAATGAAAAACTGTTTTTT
v_gene: TRBV30
abundance: few
j_gene: TRBJ1-4
d_gene: -

CDR3aa: CASSFDRGQHNEQFF
CDR3nt: TGTGCCAGCAGCTTCGACAGGGGGCAGCACAATGAGCAGTTCTTC
v_gene: TRBV7-2
abundance: few
j_gene: TRBJ2-1
d_gene: TRBD1

CDR3aa: CASSGGSEAFF
CDR3nt: TGTGCCAGCAGTGGGGGGTCTGAAGCTTTCTTT
v_gene: TRBV2
abundance: -
j_gene: TRBJ1-1
d_gene: -

CDR3aa: CASSLGDLEAFF
CDR3nt: TGTGCCAGCAGTTTAGGGGACCTTGAAGCTTTCTTT
v_gene: TRBV12-3/TRBV12-4
abundance: -
j_gene: TRBJ1-1
d_gene: -

CDR3aa: CASSLWGTNERELFF
CDR3nt: TGCGCCAGCAGCTTGTGGGGTACCAACGAACGGGAGCTGTTTTTT
v_gene: TRBV5-1
abundance: many
j_gene: TRBJ2-2
d_gene: -

CDR3aa: CASSLGTANSPLHF
CDR3nt: TGTGCCAGCAGCTTGGGGACAGCGAATTCACCCCTCCACTTT
v_gene: TRBV5-8
abundance: few
j_gene: TRBJ1-6
d_gene: -

CDR3aa: CASSFLTGYNEQFF
CDR3nt: TGTGCCAGCAGCTTCCTGACAGGGTACAATGAGCAGTTCTTC
v_gene: TRBV13
abundance: -
j_gene: TRBJ2-1
d_gene: TRBD1

CDR3aa: CASSQGGNEQYF
CDR3nt: TGCGCCAGCAGCCAAGGAGGCAACGAGCAGTACTTC
v_gene: TRBV3-1
abundance: many
j_gene: TRBJ2-7
d_gene: -

CDR3aa: CASMTGLGNEQYF
CDR3nt: TGTGCCAGCATGACAGGGTTGGGCAACGAGCAGTACTTC
v_gene: TRBV25-1
abundance: few
j_gene: TRBJ2-7
d_gene: TRBD1

CDR3aa: CASSYQTNYGYTF
CDR3nt: TGTGCCAGCAGTTACCAGACTAACTATGGCTACACCTTC
v_gene: TRBV12-3/TRBV12-4
abundance: few
j_gene: TRBJ1-2
d_gene: -

CDR3aa: CASSPDSTSTYEQYF
CDR3nt: TGCGCCAGCAGCCCAGATTCGACAAGCACCTACGAGCAGTACTTC
v_gene: TRBV5-1
abundance: -
j_gene: TRBJ2-7
d_gene: -

CDR3aa: CAISEPTGKSAQYF
CDR3nt: TGTGCCATCAGTGAGCCCACCGGGAAGTCCGCGCAGTATTTT
v_gene: TRBV10-3
abundance: -
j_gene: TRBJ2-3
d_gene: -

CDR3aa: CASSLRQGTQYF
CDR3nt: TGTGCCAGCAGCCTTCGGCAGGGCACCCAGTACTTC
v_gene: TRBV7-2
abundance: -
j_gene: TRBJ2-5
d_gene: -

CDR3aa: CASSLGPVQSNQPQHF
CDR3nt: TGTGCCAGCAGTTTAGGCCCGGTGCAGAGCAATCAGCCCCAGCATTTT
v_gene: TRBV12-3/TRBV12-4
abundance: few
j_gene: TRBJ1-5
d_gene: -

CDR3aa: CASSNTLQGAQKRQETQYF
CDR3nt: TGTGCCAGCAGCAATACACTACAGGGGGCGCAAAAGAGGCAAGAGACCCAGTACTTC
v_gene: TRBV7-9
abundance: few
j_gene: TRBJ2-5
d_gene: TRBD1

CDR3aa: CASSLDRGLQFF
CDR3nt: TGTGCCAGCAGCTTGGACCGGGGACTACAGTTCTTC
v_gene: TRBV2
abundance: -
j_gene: TRBJ2-1
d_gene: TRBD2

CDR3aa: CASSVTLGQDKDIQYF
CDR3nt: TGTGCCAGCAGTGTTACCCTGGGACAGGATAAGGACATTCAGTACTTC
v_gene: TRBV27
abundance: few
j_gene: TRBJ2-4
d_gene: TRBD1

CDR3aa: CASRSGGAVGTGELFF
CDR3nt: TGTGCCAGCCGTTCCGGGGGGGCCGTTGGAACCGGGGAGCTGTTTTTT
v_gene: TRBV6-1
abundance: few
j_gene: TRBJ2-2
d_gene: TRBD2

CDR3aa: CSASGGHWDTF
CDR3nt: TGCAGTGCTTCGGGGGGACACTGGGACACCTTC
v_gene: TRBV20-1
abundance: -
j_gene: TRBJ1-2
d_gene: -

CDR3aa: CASSVKATPYGTQYF
CDR3nt: TGTGCCAGCAGCGTAAAAGCGACTCCCTACGGGACCCAGTACTTC
v_gene: TRBV6-6
abundance: few
j_gene: TRBJ2-5
d_gene: -

CDR3aa: CASSWTSGRWNEQYF
CDR3nt: TGTGCCAGCAGTTGGACTAGCGGGAGGTGGAACGAGCAGTACTTC
v_gene: TRBV27
abundance: -
j_gene: TRBJ2-7
d_gene: TRBD2

CDR3aa: CSADLPGVGANVLTF
CDR3nt: TGCAGTGCAGATCTTCCAGGGGTAGGGGCCAACGTCCTGACTTTC
v_gene: TRBV20-1
abundance: few
j_gene: TRBJ2-6
d_gene: -

CDR3aa: CASSATLGQGNTEAFF
CDR3nt: TGTGCCAGCAGTGCGACCTTGGGACAGGGGAACACTGAAGCTTTCTTT
v_gene: TRBV25-1
abundance: -
j_gene: TRBJ1-1
d_gene: TRBD1

CDR3aa: CASSQPPGGEGKLFF
CDR3nt: TGTGCCAGCAGTCAACCCCCAGGGGGCGAGGGAAAACTGTTTTTT
v_gene: TRBV6-6
abundance: -
j_gene: TRBJ1-4
d_gene: TRBD1

CDR3aa: CASSLTPAGTGGLETQYF
CDR3nt: TGCGCCAGCAGCTTGACGCCGGCTGGGACAGGGGGTTTGGAGACCCAGTACTTC
v_gene: TRBV5-1
abundance: few
j_gene: TRBJ2-5
d_gene: TRBD1

CDR3aa: CASSLPGGNNEKLFF
CDR3nt: TGTGCCAGCAGCCTGCCTGGGGGGAATAATGAAAAACTGTTTTTT
v_gene: TRBV3-1
abundance: few
j_gene: TRBJ1-4
d_gene: -

CDR3aa: CASSSPRDGSYNEQFF
CDR3nt: TGTGCCAGCAGTTCTCCCCGGGACGGCTCCTACAATGAGCAGTTCTTC
v_gene: TRBV12-3/TRBV12-4
abundance: -
j_gene: TRBJ2-1
d_gene: -

CDR3aa: CASSSRLAGDDTGELFF
CDR3nt: TGTGCCAGCAGCTCCAGACTAGCGGGGGACGACACCGGGGAGCTGTTTTTT
v_gene: TRBV7-8
abundance: -
j_gene: TRBJ2-2
d_gene: TRBD2

CDR3aa: CASSHDRGRDGELFF
CDR3nt: TGCGCCAGCAGCCACGACAGGGGGCGGGACGGGGAGCTGTTTTTT
v_gene: TRBV4-1
abundance: -
j_gene: TRBJ2-2
d_gene: TRBD1

CDR3aa: CASSEWGDQPQHF
CDR3nt: TGTGCCAGCAGTGAATGGGGAGATCAGCCCCAGCATTTT
v_gene: TRBV2
abundance: few
j_gene: TRBJ1-5
d_gene: -

CDR3aa: CASSEKDKGANTEAFF
CDR3nt: TGTGCCAGCAGTGAGAAGGACAAGGGGGCAAATACTGAAGCTTTCTTT
v_gene: TRBV6-1
abundance: -
j_gene: TRBJ1-1
d_gene: TRBD1

CDR3aa: CASSQGGQGQPQHF
CDR3nt: TGTGCCAGCAGCCAAGGAGGGCAGGGCCAGCCCCAGCATTTT
v_gene: TRBV3-1
abundance: few
j_gene: TRBJ1-5
d_gene: -

CDR3aa: CASSQGVELQGEQFF
CDR3nt: TGCGCCAGCAGCCAAGGGGTCGAGCTCCAGGGTGAGCAGTTCTTC
v_gene: TRBV4-3
abundance: few
j_gene: TRBJ2-1
d_gene: -

CDR3aa: CASSLGTALSEKLFF
CDR3nt: TGTGCCAGCAGCCTTGGGACAGCCCTTAGTGAAAAACTGTTTTTT
v_gene: TRBV6-1
abundance: -
j_gene: TRBJ1-4
d_gene: TRBD1

CDR3aa: CASKGWSGGFRETQYF
CDR3nt: TGTGCCAGCAAGGGGTGGTCAGGGGGCTTTCGAGAGACCCAGTACTTC
v_gene: TRBV6-5
abundance: -
j_gene: TRBJ2-5
d_gene: TRBD1

CDR3aa: CASSQAPGGAYEQYF
CDR3nt: TGCGCCAGCAGCCAGGCCCCAGGGGGGGCCTACGAGCAGTACTTC
v_gene: TRBV4-1
abundance: -
j_gene: TRBJ2-7
d_gene: -